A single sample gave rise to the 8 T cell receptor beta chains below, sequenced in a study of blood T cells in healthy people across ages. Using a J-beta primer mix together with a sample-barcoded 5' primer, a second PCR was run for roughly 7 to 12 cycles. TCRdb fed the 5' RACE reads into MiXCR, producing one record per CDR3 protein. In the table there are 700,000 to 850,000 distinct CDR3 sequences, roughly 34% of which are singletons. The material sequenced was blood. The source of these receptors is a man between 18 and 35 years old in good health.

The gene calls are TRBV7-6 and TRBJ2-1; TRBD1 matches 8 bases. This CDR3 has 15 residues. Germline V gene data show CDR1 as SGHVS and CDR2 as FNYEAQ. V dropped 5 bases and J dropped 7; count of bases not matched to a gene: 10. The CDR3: CASSPGQGGTNEQFF. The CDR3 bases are TGTGCCAGCAGCCCAGGACAGGGAGGTACGAATGAGCAGTTCTTC. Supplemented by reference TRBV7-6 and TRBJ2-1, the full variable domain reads GAGVSQSPRYKVTKRGQDVALRCDPISGHVSLYWYRQALGQGPEFLTYFNYEAQQDKSGLPNDRFSAERPEGSISTLTIQRTEQRDSAMYRCASSPGQGGTNEQFFGPGTRLTVL.

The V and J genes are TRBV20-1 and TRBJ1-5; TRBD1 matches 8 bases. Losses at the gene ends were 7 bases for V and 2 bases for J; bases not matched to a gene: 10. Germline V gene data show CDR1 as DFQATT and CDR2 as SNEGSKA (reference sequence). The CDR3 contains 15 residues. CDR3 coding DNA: TGCAGTGTCGGACAGGGCCCTATGGGCAATCAGCCCCAGCATTTT. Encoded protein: CSVGQGPMGNQPQHF.

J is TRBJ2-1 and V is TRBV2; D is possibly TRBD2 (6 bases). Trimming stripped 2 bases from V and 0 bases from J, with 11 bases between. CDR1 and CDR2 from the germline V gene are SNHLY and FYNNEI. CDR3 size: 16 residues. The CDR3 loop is CASSELGLPSYNEQFF. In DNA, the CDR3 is TGTGCCAGCAGTGAACTGGGACTGCCCTCCTACAATGAGCAGTTCTTC.

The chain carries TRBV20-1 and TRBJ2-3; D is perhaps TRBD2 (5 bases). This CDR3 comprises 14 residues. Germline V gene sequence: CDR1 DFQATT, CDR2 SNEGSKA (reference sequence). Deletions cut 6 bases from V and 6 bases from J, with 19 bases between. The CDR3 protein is CSARDASSEDTQYF. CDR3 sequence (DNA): TGCAGTGCCCGGGATGCCTCAAGTGAGGATACGCAGTATTTT.

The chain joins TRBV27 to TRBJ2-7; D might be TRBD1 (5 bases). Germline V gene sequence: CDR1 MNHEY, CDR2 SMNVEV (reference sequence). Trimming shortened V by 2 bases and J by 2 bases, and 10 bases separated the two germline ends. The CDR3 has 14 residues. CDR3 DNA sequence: TGTGCCAGCAGTTTACGACAGCTCCCCTACGAGCAGTACTTC. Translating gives CASSLRQLPYEQYF.

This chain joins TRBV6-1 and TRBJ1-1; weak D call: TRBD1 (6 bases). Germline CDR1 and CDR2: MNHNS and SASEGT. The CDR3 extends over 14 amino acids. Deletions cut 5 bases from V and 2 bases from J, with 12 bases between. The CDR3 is CASSHGTINTEAFF. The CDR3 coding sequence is TGTGCCAGCAGTCATGGGACAATTAACACTGAAGCTTTCTTT.

CDR3 sequence reads: CASSERGQSYEQYF. CDR3 in DNA: TGTGCCAGCAGTGAAAGGGGACAGAGTTACGAGCAGTACTTC. This chain joins TRBV12-3 or TRBV12-4 and TRBJ2-7, with TRBD1 matching 7 bases. V lost 5 bases, J lost 4 bases, and 8 bases stayed unmatched. The CDR3 runs 14 residues.

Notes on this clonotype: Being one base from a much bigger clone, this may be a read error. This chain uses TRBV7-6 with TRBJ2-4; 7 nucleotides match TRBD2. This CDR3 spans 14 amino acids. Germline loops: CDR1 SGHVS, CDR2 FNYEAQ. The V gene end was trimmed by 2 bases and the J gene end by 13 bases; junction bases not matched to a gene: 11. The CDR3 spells CASSLRGGGREQYF. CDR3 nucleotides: TGTGCCAGCAGCTTAAGGGGCGGGGGAAGGGAGCAGTACTTC.